The T cell receptor beta chain under discussion was sequenced for a study of early T cells in non-severe SARS-CoV-2 infection. Study-level findings and limits: VDJdb matching, biased toward anti-spike CD8 responses, missed private and CD4 specificities.

There are a few counts of this clonotype. What it recognizes is unknown. The germline V gene encodes CDR1 SGHRS and CDR2 YFSETQ. The V and J ends lost 4 bases and 1 base, in that order; junction bases with no gene match: 3. The CDR3 runs to 14 residues. cDNA molecules, individually, were tagged with unique molecular identifiers. TCRdb called the 5' RACE reads again in MiXCR, with one record for every CDR3 protein. The data show just under 45,000 distinct CDR3 sequences, roughly a tenth seen once. The chain recombines TRBV5-1 with TRBJ1-1; 8 bases line up with TRBD1. The receptor comes from an adult who was a healthcare worker with PCR-confirmed SARS-CoV-2 infection or an uninfected control (not recorded which). Sequencing used whole blood. The CDR3 DNA reads TGCGCCAGCAGCAAGACAGGGGCGAACACTGAAGCTTTCTTT. It translates to CASSKTGANTEAFF.